Below, 19 T cell receptor beta chains from the same sample are listed, as sequenced in a study of blood T cells in healthy people across ages. Alongside a J-beta primer mix, a sample-barcoded 5' primer served in a second PCR lasting about 7 to 12 cycles. One entry per CDR3 protein, called by TCRdb with MiXCR from the 5' RACE reads. The sample lists about 780,000 distinct CDR3 sequences; about 45% were seen once. Source material: blood. These receptors were collected from an elderly man in good health.

Many counts were recorded for this clonotype. The CDR3 here is CASSLVASGRYNEQFF. DNA for the CDR3: TGTGCCAGCAGCTTGGTGGCTAGCGGGAGGTACAATGAGCAGTTCTTC. The chain employs TRBV5-6 and TRBJ2-1, with 11 bases aligning to TRBD2. This CDR3 has 16 residues. Germline CDR1 and CDR2: SGHDT and YYEEEE. V lost 0 bases and J lost 4; bases outside the gene matches: 3.

J is TRBJ2-5 and V is TRBV7-2; 11 bases agree with TRBD2. The V gene end was trimmed by 4 bases and the J gene end by 2 bases; junction bases not matched to a gene: 6. Germline lookup yields CDR1 SGHTA and CDR2 FQGNSA. This CDR3 contains 16 residues. CDR3: CASSWPGTSGQETQYF. The CDR3 DNA sequence: TGTGCCAGCAGCTGGCCCGGGACTAGCGGTCAAGAGACCCAGTACTTC.

The chain uses TRBV5-6 and TRBJ2-5; 9 nucleotides align to TRBD2. The CDR3 covers 16 residues. With V trimmed by 3 bases and J by 2 bases, 8 bases remained unmatched. Germline CDR1 is SGHDT and CDR2 is YYEEEE. CDR3 loop: CASSYRLAGTQETQYF. The CDR3, as DNA: TGTGCCAGCAGCTATCGCCTAGCGGGGACACAAGAGACCCAGTACTTC.

This clonotype was seen at least ten times. The chain has TRBV10-3 and TRBJ2-4; D might be TRBD1 (5 bases). The CDR3 sequence is 15 residues long. Trimming removed 6 bases from V and 1 base from J, with 13 bases in between. Germline assignment: CDR1 ENHRY and CDR2 SYGVKD. The CDR3 DNA reads as TGTGCCATCAGCCCGTCAGGGTCGGCCAAAAACATTCAGTACTTC. This translates into CAISPSGSAKNIQYF.

Notes on this clonotype: Being one base from a much bigger clone, this may be a read error. The rearrangement uses TRBV29-1 and TRBJ2-4, with D perhaps assigned TRBD1 or TRBD2 (5 bases each). Germline-derived CDR1 and CDR2 are SQVTM and ANQGSEA. V was clipped by 6 bases and J by 3 bases, with 21 bases between them. The CDR3 runs to 16 residues. In DNA, the CDR3 is TGCAGCGTGGGAGACGTCCAGGGTACGGGCAAAAACATTCAGTACTTC. Its protein is CSVGDVQGTGKNIQYF. Using reference TRBV29-1 and TRBJ2-4 for the parts outside the CDR3, the full variable domain is SAVISQKPSRDICQRGTSLTIQCQVDSQVTMMFWYRQQPGQSLTLIATANQGSEATYESGFVIDKFPISRPNLTFSTLTVSNMSPEDSSIYLCSVGDVQGTGKNIQYFGAGTRLSVL.

The CDR3 coding sequence is TGTGCCAGCAGTCGACAGAGCTCCTACAATGAGCAGTTCTTC. Translated: CASSRQSSYNEQFF. The gene calls are TRBV9 and TRBJ2-1; perhaps TRBD1 as D (5 bases). The CDR3 spans 14 residues. The germline gives CDR1 SGDLS, CDR2 YYNGEE. Trimming shortened V by 5 bases and J by 0 bases, and 9 bases separated the two germline ends.

V usage is TRBV9 and J usage is TRBJ2-3, with TRBD2 as a possible D gene (5 bases). Trimming removed 3 bases from V and 10 bases from J, with 18 bases in between. The CDR3 extends over 14 amino acids. CDR1 is SGDLS and CDR2 is YYNGEE in the germline V gene. The CDR3 region is CASSATLDGDAQYF. CDR3 DNA: TGTGCCAGCAGCGCTACTCTCGACGGGGATGCGCAGTATTTT.

This clonotype turned up a few times. This chain links TRBV3-1 with TRBJ2-5; no clear D. V dropped 3 bases and J dropped 1 base, with 6 bases sitting between them. The CDR3 totals 13 residues. Looked up from germline, CDR1 is LGHDT and CDR2 is YNNKEL (reference sequence). The CDR3 bases are TGTGCCAGCAGCCACTACAGCCAAGAGACCCAGTACTTC. The encoded protein is CASSHYSQETQYF.

The gene calls are TRBV4-2 and TRBJ2-5, with a weak D call TRBD2 (6 bases). Trimming cost V 6 bases and J 0 bases, with 11 bases left between them. Germline V lookup: CDR1 LGHNA, CDR2 YNFKEQ. The CDR3 sequence is 14 residues long. The CDR3 coding sequence is TGTGCCAGCAGGCGGGGACTGAACCAAGAGACCCAGTACTTC. Its protein is CASRRGLNQETQYF.

The V call is TRBV7-9, the J call TRBJ2-5; D is possibly TRBD2 (6 bases). The CDR3 loop spans 16 amino acids. Germline V gene lookup returns CDR1 SEHNR and CDR2 FQNEAQ (reference sequence). Trimming pared 3 bases from V and 2 bases from J, leaving 16 bases between. Here the CDR3 reads CASSFLLSGGQETQYF. CDR3 bases: TGTGCCAGCAGCTTTCTGCTCTCCGGGGGACAAGAGACCCAGTACTTC.

The sample holds a few counts of this clonotype. The rearrangement joins TRBV6-1 to TRBJ2-3; TRBD2 matches 8 bases. The length of the CDR3 is 14 residues. Looked up from germline, CDR1 is MNHNS and CDR2 is SASEGT. Losses at the gene ends were 6 bases for V and 6 bases for J; bases not matched to a gene: 8. The CDR3 sequence is CASSPTSVRDTQYF. In DNA form, the CDR3 reads TGTGCCAGCAGCCCGACTAGCGTGCGTGATACGCAGTATTTT.

This chain uses TRBV28 with TRBJ2-3; D is possibly TRBD2 (7 bases). The CDR3 has 15 residues. Germline V gives CDR1 MDHEN, CDR2 SYDVKM. V was cut by 3 bases and J by 2 bases, with 12 bases left in between. The CDR3 spells CASSFRGRDTDTQYF. In DNA form, the CDR3 reads TGTGCCAGCAGTTTTAGGGGGAGGGACACAGATACGCAGTATTTT.

This rearrangement joins TRBV9 to TRBJ2-6, with 11 bases identical to TRBD1. The CDR3 totals 21 residues. V lost 3 bases, J lost 3 bases, and 17 bases stayed unmatched. Germline V gene data show CDR1 as SGDLS and CDR2 as YYNGEE. DNA for the CDR3: TGTGCCAGCAGCGCACTCCGAGCCACCGGGACAGGGGGTTGTGGGGCCAACGTCCTGACTTTC. It codes for CASSALRATGTGGCGANVLTF.

This chain links TRBV28 with TRBJ1-2; no firm D call. The length of the CDR3 is 13 residues. V lost 8 bases, J lost 8 bases, and 18 bases lay in between. Germline CDR1 reads MDHEN; CDR2 reads SYDVKM. The CDR3 region has the DNA TGTGCCAGCGGCCCCGGGGTATGGAAAGGCTACACCTTC. It encodes CASGPGVWKGYTF.

This clonotype has a handful of counts. The chain combines TRBV7-2 with TRBJ2-1, with TRBD2 identical over 7 bases. Germline lookup yields CDR1 SGHTA and CDR2 FQGNSA. With V trimmed by 1 base and J by 5 bases, 8 bases remained unmatched. The CDR3 extends over 16 amino acids. CDR3 amino acids: CASSLERLAVNNEQFF. The CDR3 DNA is TGTGCCAGCAGCTTAGAGCGTCTAGCGGTTAACAATGAGCAGTTCTTC.

This chain connects TRBV20-1 to TRBJ1-6, with 9 bases aligning to TRBD1. This CDR3 comprises 16 residues. Germline CDR1 is DFQATT and CDR2 is SNEGSKA (reference sequence). Trimming removed 0 bases from V and 5 bases from J; junction bases left unmatched: 5. The CDR3 loop reads CSAREYGTGNNSPLHF. In DNA, the CDR3 is TGCAGTGCTAGAGAATATGGGACAGGGAATAATTCACCCCTCCACTTT.

This clonotype was detected only once. The J gene is TRBJ2-7, the V gene TRBV27; D remains unclear. The CDR3 is 15 amino acids. Germline V gives CDR1 MNHEY, CDR2 SMNVEV (reference sequence). V was pared by 3 bases and J by 2 bases, with 14 bases between. DNA for the CDR3: TGTGCCAGCAGTTTGGACGCCCTTGGGACCTACGAGCAGTACTTC. Its translation: CASSLDALGTYEQYF.

The rearrangement links TRBV9 to TRBJ2-6, with 12 positions matching TRBD1. This CDR3 has 17 residues. V shed 2 bases, J shed 2 bases, and the junction held 2 bases outside the gene matches. Germline V CDR1 and CDR2: SGDLS, YYNGEE. This CDR3 reads CASSVRDRGPGANVLTF. The CDR3 bases are TGTGCCAGCAGCGTCCGGGACAGGGGGCCTGGGGCCAACGTCCTGACTTTC.

V usage is TRBV14 and J usage is TRBJ2-5; possible D gene TRBD2, 5 bases. Trimming stripped 1 base from V and 11 bases from J, with 11 bases between. This CDR3 spans 12 amino acids. Germline CDR1 is SGHDN and CDR2 is FVKESK. The CDR3 sequence is CASSQAGYAQYF. CDR3 nucleotide sequence: TGTGCCAGCAGCCAAGCGGGGTACGCGCAGTACTTC.